This TCR beta chain was documented in a study of T cells in Graves' hyperthyroidism and ophthalmopathy. The CDR3 totals 16 residues. Per germline, CDR1 DFQATT and CDR2 SNEGSKA (reference sequence). The J segment lost 1 base and the V segment lost 5 bases, leaving 11 bases of the junction unmatched. Authors of the study amplified TCR beta CDR3 regions from RNA transcripts. The TCR CDR3 first-round RT-PCR relied on the HTBI primer set. MiXCR, run by TCRdb on the multiplex PCR reads, gives a single entry per CDR3 protein. The sample carries approximately 620,000 distinct CDR3 sequences, approximately 15% recorded once. Recently diagnosed hyperthyroidism of less than 2 months' duration affected patients aged 18 to 65. Pregnant or lactating patients were excluded, as were those with uncontrolled infection or other autoimmune disease. Of note for this clonotype: Its antigen is not known.

Study-level points and caveats: Among thyroid clonotypes expanded above 0.001, most also appeared in blood.

The chain joins TRBV20-1 to TRBJ2-3; 8 bases line up with TRBD2. This receptor was taken from a woman between 25 and 40 years old with Graves' hyperthyroidism that later progressed to Graves' ophthalmopathy. The sample comprised blood. The CDR3 spells CSAPREGREGTDTQYF. The CDR3 nucleotides read TGCAGTGCTCCTCGGGAGGGGAGGGAGGGCACAGATACGCAGTATTTT.